This T cell receptor (beta chain) originates from a study of vaccination effects on CD4 cells after COVID-19. Study outcomes and limitations: Long after vaccination, the clones induced by infection and by vaccine shrank markedly in size.

Points on this clone: Antigen specificity is unknown.

Generated by immunoSEQ multiplex PCR, the TCRdb table keeps only in-frame clones and is missing some. This sample has some 30,000 clones, with 70% to 75% found just once. Germline values: CDR1 MGHRA, CDR2 YSYEKL. The CDR3 totals 14 residues. Trimming cost V 0 bases and J 4 bases, with 10 bases left between them. Expansion with viral peptide pools was applied to antigen-specific CD4+ T cells by the ViraFEST assay prior to sequencing. Following culture for around 10 days, CD4+ T cells were isolated. Of the BNT162b2 and mRNA-1273 vaccines, participants received two doses of one or the other. Material: CD4+ T cells from PBMCs cultured with HCoV-229E spike peptides, obtained after COVID-19 vaccination. This chain connects TRBV4-1 to TRBJ2-7, with D uncertain. This sequence originates from a human donor who received a COVID-19 vaccine. The CDR3 DNA reads as TGCGCCAGCAGCCAAGATCAGACCGGGTACGAGCAGTACTTC. This encodes CASSQDQTGYEQYF.